Sequencing of this TCR beta chain was carried out in a study of cytomegalovirus exposure and HLA in healthy donors. CDR1 is MNHEY and CDR2 is SMNVEV in the germline V gene (reference sequence). The CDR3 is made up of 13 amino acids. Trimming removed 5 bases from V and 6 bases from J, with 10 bases in between. As to this clone: The antigen is undetermined.

Points from the study as a whole: Solely CMV serostatus was available to characterize immune exposure. For presence/absence analyses, sequencing depth was assumed to be roughly uniform across donors. In all likelihood, a cluster of highly shared sequence variants was a sequencing artifact. Follow-up analysis seemed to connect common viral pathogens with several of the most significant clusters identified.

Vbeta (60) and Jbeta (13) primers were used in the PCR. TCRdb keeps only in-frame clones here, not all; method: immunoSEQ multiplex PCR. The table includes 170,000 or so clones, 80% detected once. The J gene is TRBJ1-4, the V gene TRBV27, with D tentatively TRBD1 (5 bases). Sequencing input: PBMCs. This receptor was taken from a boy between 10 and 17 years old in good health and CMV-seronegative. CDR3 protein: CASSGPTDEKLFF. As DNA, the CDR3 is TGTGCCAGCAGTGGACCGACAGATGAAAAACTGTTTTTT.